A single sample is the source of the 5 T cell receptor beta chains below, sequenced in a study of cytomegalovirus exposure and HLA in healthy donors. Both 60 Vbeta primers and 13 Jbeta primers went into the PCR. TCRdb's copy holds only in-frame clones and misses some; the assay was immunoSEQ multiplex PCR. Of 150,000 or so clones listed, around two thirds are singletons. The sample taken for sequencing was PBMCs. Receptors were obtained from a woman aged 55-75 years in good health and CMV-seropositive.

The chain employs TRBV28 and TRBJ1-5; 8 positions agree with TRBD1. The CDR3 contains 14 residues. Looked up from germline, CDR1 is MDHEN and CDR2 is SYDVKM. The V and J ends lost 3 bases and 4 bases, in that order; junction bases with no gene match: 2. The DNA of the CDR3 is TGTGCCAGCAGTTTTAGGGACAGGAATCAGCCCCAGCATTTT. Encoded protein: CASSFRDRNQPQHF.

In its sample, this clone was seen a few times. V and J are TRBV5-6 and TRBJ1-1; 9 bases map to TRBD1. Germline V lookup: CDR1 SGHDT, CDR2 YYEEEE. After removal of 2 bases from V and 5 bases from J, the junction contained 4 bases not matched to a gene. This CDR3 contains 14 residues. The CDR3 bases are TGTGCCAGCAGCTTCGGGACAGGGCAAACTGAAGCTTTCTTT. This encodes CASSFGTGQTEAFF.

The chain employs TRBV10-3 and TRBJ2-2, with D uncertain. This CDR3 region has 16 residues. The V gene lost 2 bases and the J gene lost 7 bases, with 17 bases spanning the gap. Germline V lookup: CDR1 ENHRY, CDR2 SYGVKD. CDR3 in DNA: TGTGCCATCAGTGAGAGTGGTGACCCTGCGGACGGGGAGCTGTTTTTT. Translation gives CAISESGDPADGELFF.

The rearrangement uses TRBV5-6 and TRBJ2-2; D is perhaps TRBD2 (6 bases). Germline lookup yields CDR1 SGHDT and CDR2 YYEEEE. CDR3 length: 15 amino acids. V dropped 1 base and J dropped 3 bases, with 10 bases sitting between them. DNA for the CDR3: TGTGCCAGCAGCTTGTCCGGGGGTGACACCGGGGAGCTGTTTTTT. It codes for CASSLSGGDTGELFF.

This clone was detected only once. CDR3 DNA: TGCGCCAGCAGGGGCGCGAGACCACAAGAGACCCAGTACTTC. Protein: CASRGARPQETQYF. This chain links TRBV5-1 with TRBJ2-5; D call uncertain. Germline assignment: CDR1 SGHRS and CDR2 YFSETQ. The germline V and J ends were trimmed by 5 bases and 2 bases, with 13 bases remaining between them. The CDR3 covers 14 residues.